The clone carrying this T cell receptor beta chain was picked up a small number of times. The antigen is not known. CDR1 is SNHLY and CDR2 is FYNNEI in the germline V gene. With 7 bases removed from V and 2 bases from J, the gap between germline ends came to 10 bases. The CDR3 is made up of 13 amino acids. These data come from a study of T cell repertoires in cytomegalovirus infection. Across the whole study: An indication of both CMV infection and matching HLA type came from public TCR beta signatures. General study findings and limits: Carriers of CMV and the relevant HLA type were discriminated by public TCR beta frequency. Clonotypes of TCR beta that were HLA-C-restricted and CMV-specific dominated the ex vivo response.

TCRdb reanalysed the reads using MiXCR and keeps one entry per CDR3 protein. The table has some 180,000 distinct CDR3 sequences, 17% seen once. Sequenced input: CD8+ T cells from PBMCs. The source of this sequence is a human donor in good health (CMV status not recorded). Some clones in this sample may be carry-over from other donors' samples. The rearrangement links TRBV2 to TRBJ2-3; D uncertain. This CDR3 reads CASTTTPTDTQYF. In DNA, the CDR3 is TGTGCCAGCACCACGACGCCCACAGATACGCAGTATTTT. Together with reference TRBV2 and TRBJ2-3, the CDR3 gives the full variable domain: EPEVTQTPSHQVTQMGQEVILRCVPISNHLYFYWYRQILGQKVEFLVSFYNNEISEKSEIFDDQFSVERPDGSNFTLKIRSTKLEDSAMYFCASTTTPTDTQYFGPGTRLTVL.